Here is one T cell receptor (beta chain) with its context. The sample belongs to a study of T-cell memory formation after mild COVID-19. The V and J ends lost 6 bases and 7 bases, in that order; junction bases with no gene match: 8. Germline V gene lookup returns CDR1 LGHNA and CDR2 YNFKEQ. The CDR3 covers 14 residues. TCRdb re-called the 5' RACE reads through MiXCR, storing one row per CDR3 protein. The profile shows around 430,000 distinct CDR3 sequences, roughly 15% of them singletons. Sequences were obtained from PBMCs or a T cell subset sorted from them (not recorded which). The rearrangement joins TRBV4-2 to TRBJ1-4, with 7 bases identical to TRBD1. The sequence was obtained from a man aged 18-30 years who had mild COVID-19 (a few samples of this study predate the infection). Cell type and time point are not known. The CDR3: CASRRQGGGEKLFF. Written as DNA, the CDR3 is TGTGCCAGCAGAAGACAGGGCGGGGGTGAAAAACTGTTTTTT.